This T cell receptor (beta chain) was identified during a study of blood T cell repertoires in COVID-19. Overall study context: COVID-19 samples from acute and convalescent phases originated in the United States, Italy and Spain. In each case, the material was cDNA or gDNA derived from T cells, B-cell-depleted T cells, or PBMCs.

The V gene lost 5 bases and the J gene lost 0 bases, with 14 bases spanning the gap. Germline CDR1 reads SGHRS; CDR2 reads YFSETQ. This CDR3 is built from 15 residues. Per the original data handling: Amplification of reference gene primers was used by the study to estimate nucleated cell counts. Profiling relied on immunoSEQ multiplex PCR, and the TCRdb table lists in-frame clones only, not all of them. V, J and clone size were drawn from that table, and D and trimming were deduced from the DNA. The sample has roughly 200,000 clones; around 83% are singletons. Sequenced: peripheral blood. The clonotype was recovered from a man in his forties with active or convalescent COVID-19. The rearrangement uses TRBV5-1 and TRBJ1-1; D gene unclear. DNA for the CDR3: TGCGCCAGCAGGCGGACTATACAAATGAACACTGAAGCTTTCTTT. Protein sequence: CASRRTIQMNTEAFF.